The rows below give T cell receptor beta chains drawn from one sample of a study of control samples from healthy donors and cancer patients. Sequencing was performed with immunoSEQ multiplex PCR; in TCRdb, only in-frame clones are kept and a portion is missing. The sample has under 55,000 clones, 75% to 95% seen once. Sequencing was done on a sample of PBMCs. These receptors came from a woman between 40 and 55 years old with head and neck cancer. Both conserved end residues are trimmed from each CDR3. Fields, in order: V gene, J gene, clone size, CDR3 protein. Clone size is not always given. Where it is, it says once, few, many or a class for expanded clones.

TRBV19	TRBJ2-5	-	ARPRTSAEYGTQY
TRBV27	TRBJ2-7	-	ASSFAGSYEQY
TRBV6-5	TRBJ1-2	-	ASSYGTGRYGYT
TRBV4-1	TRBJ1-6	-	ASSQEGQGSSYNSPLH
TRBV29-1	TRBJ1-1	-	SVEIEVNKFVAF
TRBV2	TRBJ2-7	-	ASSSGSLSYEQY
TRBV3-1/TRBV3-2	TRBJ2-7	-	ASSQGQAGGPYEQY
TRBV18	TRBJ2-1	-	ASSPLFGTSGNNEQF
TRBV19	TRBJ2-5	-	ASETGTAQETQY
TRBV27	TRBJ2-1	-	ASSLSAGAGYNEQF
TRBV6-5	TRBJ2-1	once	ASGTVSYNEQF
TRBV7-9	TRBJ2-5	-	ASSRGGGGETQY
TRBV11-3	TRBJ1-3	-	ASSRGTDSGNTIY
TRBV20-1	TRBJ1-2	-	SAARQYGYT
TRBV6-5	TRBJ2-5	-	ASSPRPQETQY
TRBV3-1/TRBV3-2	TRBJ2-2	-	ASSRRDFNGELF
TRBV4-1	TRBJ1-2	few	ASSQGVQGGGYT
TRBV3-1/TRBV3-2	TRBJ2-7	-	ASSQVSGAGSYEQY
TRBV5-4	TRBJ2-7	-	ASSLWTSPYEQY
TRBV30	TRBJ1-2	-	ARRTEHGYGYT
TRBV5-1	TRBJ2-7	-	ASSLDGQYSYEQY
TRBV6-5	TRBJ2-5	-	ASTSGGYQETQY
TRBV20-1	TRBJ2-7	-	SASPGAYEQY
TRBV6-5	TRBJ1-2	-	ASSYSLQNTVGYT
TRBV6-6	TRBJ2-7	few	ASSSRQDLGEQY
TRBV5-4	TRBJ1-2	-	ASSLTQGLYGYT
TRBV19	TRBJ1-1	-	ASSIGVDRGTEAF
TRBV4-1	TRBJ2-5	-	ASSLGLAGGGGETQY
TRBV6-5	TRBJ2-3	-	ASSRSSVLANTQY
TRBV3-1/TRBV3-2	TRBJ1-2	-	ASSLRAGANYGYT
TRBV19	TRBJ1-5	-	ASSIVTRMSNQPQH
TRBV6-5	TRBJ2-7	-	ASSSGSLLGQY
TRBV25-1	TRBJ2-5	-	ASSRGGTLGTQY
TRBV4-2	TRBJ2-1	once	ASSQERLTGASNEQF
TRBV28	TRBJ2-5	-	ASGSGNQETQY
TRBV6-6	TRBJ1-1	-	ASSFRVNTEAF
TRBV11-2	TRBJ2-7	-	ASSLVDRLSEQY
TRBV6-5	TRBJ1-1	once	ASSRDNSGTEAF
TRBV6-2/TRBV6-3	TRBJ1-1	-	ASIPPLGQGNTEAF
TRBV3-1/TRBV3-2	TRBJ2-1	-	ASSQGVGSSGGSRSYNEQF
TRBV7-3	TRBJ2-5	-	ASSLMVGGRETQY
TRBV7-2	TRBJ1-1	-	ASSPTGTMNTEAF
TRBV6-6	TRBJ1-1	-	ASSRGQGLEAF
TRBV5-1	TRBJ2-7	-	ASRDTSGNYEQY
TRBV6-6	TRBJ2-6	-	ASSYLAVSGANVLT
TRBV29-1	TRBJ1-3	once	SGETGNTIY
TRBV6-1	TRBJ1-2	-	ASSEIFGDRVKGYT
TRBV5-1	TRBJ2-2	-	ASRRDSNTGELF
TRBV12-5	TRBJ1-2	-	ASGLEVHGVGIYGYT
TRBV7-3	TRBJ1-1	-	ASSLPPAGEAF